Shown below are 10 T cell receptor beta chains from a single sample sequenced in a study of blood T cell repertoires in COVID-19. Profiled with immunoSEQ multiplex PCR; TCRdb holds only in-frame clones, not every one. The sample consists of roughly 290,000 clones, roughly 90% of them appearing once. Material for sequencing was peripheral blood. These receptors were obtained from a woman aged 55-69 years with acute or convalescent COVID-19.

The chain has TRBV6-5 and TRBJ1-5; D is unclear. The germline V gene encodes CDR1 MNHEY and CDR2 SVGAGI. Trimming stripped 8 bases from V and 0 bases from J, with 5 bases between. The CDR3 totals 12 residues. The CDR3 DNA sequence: TGTGCCAGCGACAATAGCAATCAGCCCCAGCATTTT. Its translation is CASDNSNQPQHF.

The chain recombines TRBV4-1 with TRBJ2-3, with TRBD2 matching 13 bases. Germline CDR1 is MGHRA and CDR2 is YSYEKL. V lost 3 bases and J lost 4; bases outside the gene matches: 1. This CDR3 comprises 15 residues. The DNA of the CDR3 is TGCGCCAGCAGCCACACTAGCGGGGGGGCAGATACGCAGTATTTT. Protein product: CASSHTSGGADTQYF.

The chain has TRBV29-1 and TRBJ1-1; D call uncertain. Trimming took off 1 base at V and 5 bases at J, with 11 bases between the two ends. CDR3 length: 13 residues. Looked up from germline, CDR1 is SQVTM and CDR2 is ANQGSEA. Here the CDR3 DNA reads TGCAGCGTTGAAGGGCCGGCAGCGACTGAAGCTTTCTTT. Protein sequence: CSVEGPAATEAFF.

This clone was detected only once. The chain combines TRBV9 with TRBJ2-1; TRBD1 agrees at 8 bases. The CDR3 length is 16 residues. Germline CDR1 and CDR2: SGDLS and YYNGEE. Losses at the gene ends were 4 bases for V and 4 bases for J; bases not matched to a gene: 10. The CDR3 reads CASSPTPGGLYNEQFF. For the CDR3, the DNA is TGTGCCAGCAGCCCGACTCCAGGGGGCTTATACAATGAGCAGTTCTTC.

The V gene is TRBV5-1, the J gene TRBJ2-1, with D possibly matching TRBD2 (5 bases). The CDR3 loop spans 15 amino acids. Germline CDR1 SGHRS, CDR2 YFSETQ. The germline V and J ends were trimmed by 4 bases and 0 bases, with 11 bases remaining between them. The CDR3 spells CASSSGSRSYNEQFF. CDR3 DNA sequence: TGCGCCAGCAGCAGCGGATCCCGCTCCTACAATGAGCAGTTCTTC.

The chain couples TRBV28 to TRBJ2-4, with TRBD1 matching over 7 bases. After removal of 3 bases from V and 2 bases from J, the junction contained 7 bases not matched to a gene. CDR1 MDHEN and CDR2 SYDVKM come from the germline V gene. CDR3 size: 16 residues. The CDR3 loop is CASSLLRQGTKNIQYF. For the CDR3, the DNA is TGTGCCAGCAGTTTGTTAAGACAGGGTACCAAAAACATTCAGTACTTC. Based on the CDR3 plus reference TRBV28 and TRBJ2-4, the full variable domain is DVKVTQSSRYLVKRTGEKVFLECVQDMDHENMFWYRQDPGLGLRLIYFSYDVKMKEKGDIPEGYSVSREKKERFSLILESASTNQTSMYLCASSLLRQGTKNIQYFGAGTRLSVL.

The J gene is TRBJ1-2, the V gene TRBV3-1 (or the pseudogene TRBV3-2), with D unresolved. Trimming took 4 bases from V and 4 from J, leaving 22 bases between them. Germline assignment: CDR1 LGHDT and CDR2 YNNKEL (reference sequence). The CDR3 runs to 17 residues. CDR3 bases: TGTGCCAGCAGCCCCTCGTCGGGTCCACACCCGCGCTATGGCTACACCTTC. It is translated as CASSPSSGPHPRYGYTF.

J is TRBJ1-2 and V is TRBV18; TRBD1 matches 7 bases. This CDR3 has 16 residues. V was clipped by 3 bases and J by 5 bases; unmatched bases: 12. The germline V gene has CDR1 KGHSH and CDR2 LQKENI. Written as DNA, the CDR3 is TGTGCCAGCTCACCTATCGGCACAGGGGAACGGTATGGCTACACCTTC. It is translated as CASSPIGTGERYGYTF.

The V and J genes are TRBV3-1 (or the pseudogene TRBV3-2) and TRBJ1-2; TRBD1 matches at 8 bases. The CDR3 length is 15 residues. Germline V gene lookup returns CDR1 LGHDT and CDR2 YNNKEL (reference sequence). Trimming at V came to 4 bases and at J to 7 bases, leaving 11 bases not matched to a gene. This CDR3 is CASSRTLQGAGGYTF. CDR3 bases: TGTGCCAGCAGCCGTACCCTCCAGGGGGCGGGTGGCTACACCTTC.

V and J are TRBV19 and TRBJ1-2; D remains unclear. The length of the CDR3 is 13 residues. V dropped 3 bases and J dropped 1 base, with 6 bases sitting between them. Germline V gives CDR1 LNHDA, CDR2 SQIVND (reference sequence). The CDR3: CASSIGNNYGYTF. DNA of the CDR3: TGTGCCAGTAGTATTGGCAATAACTATGGCTACACCTTC.